This entry is about one T cell receptor (beta chain). Antigen specificity is unknown. The primer mix had 60 Vbeta and 13 Jbeta primers. Sequencing was performed with immunoSEQ multiplex PCR; in TCRdb, only in-frame clones are kept and a portion is missing. Of approximately 150,000 clones detected, around 77% appear once; the ten largest clones hold around 1.5%. The data belong to a study of cytomegalovirus exposure and HLA in healthy donors. Study observations and caveats: It was assumed in the presence/absence analyses that sequencing depth was roughly uniform across donors. In vitro testing confirmed a few CMV-associated chains as specific for CMV antigens. The authors listed 150 or so TCR beta chains as cytomegalovirus-associated.

CDR3 length equals 13 residues. CDR1 and CDR2 (germline): GTSNPN, SVGIG (reference sequence). Trimming pared 4 bases from V and 4 bases from J, leaving 11 bases between. The rearrangement links TRBV30 to TRBJ2-1; D is unclear. Sequencing was done on a sample of PBMCs. The receptor was isolated from a man aged 40-55 years in good health and CMV-seronegative. The CDR3: CAWNRARYNEQFF. CDR3 DNA: TGTGCCTGGAACCGAGCGAGATACAATGAGCAGTTCTTC.